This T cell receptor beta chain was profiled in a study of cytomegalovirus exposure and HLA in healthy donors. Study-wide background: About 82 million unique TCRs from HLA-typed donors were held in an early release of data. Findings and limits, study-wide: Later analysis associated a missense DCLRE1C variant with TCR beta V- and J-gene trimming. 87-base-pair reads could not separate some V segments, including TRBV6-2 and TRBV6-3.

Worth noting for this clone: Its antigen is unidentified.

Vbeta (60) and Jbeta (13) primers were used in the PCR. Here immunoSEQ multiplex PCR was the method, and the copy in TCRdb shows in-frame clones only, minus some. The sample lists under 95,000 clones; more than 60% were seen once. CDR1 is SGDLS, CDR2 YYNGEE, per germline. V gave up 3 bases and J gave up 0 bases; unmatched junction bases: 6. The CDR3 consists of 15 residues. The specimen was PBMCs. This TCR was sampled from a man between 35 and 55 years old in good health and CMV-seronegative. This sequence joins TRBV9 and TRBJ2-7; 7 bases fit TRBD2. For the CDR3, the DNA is TGTGCCAGCAGCGCCCGGGAGGTAAGCTCCTACGAGCAGTACTTC. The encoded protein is CASSAREVSSYEQYF.